These 3 T cell receptor beta chains were all obtained from the same sample, sequenced in a study of OX40 agonist ivuxolimab in advanced cancers. Generated by immunoSEQ multiplex PCR, the TCRdb table keeps only in-frame clones and is missing some. The data contain more than 90,000 clones, about 84% of them singletons. This sample comprised CD4+ or CD8+ T cells sorted from blood, obtained in a trial of the OX40 agonist ivuxolimab. The receptors shown here come from an adult with an advanced solid tumor such as melanoma, head and neck, liver or kidney cancer.

The rearrangement uses TRBV18 and TRBJ2-3, with TRBD1 as a possible D gene (5 bases). The CDR3 length is 14 residues. Germline V gives CDR1 KGHSH, CDR2 LQKENI. V lost 6 bases to trimming and J lost 5 bases, with 15 bases between them. CDR3 residues: CASSPIDQGDTQYF. CDR3 sequence (DNA): TGTGCCAGCTCGCCAATAGACCAGGGAGATACGCAGTATTTT.

The genes are TRBV6-6 and TRBJ1-4; 12 nucleotides align to TRBD1. Trimming took 4 bases from V and 8 from J; bases not matched to a gene: 5. CDR3 length: 15 residues. Germline V CDR1 and CDR2: MNHNY, SVGAGI (reference sequence). CDR3 in DNA: TGTGCCAGCAGTTTCCGGGACAGGGGGCCGGAAAAACTGTTTTTT. Translated, it gives CASSFRDRGPEKLFF.

This rearrangement joins TRBV9 to TRBJ1-1, with TRBD1 matching 7 bases. The ends lost 5 bases at V and 5 bases at J; junction bases unmatched: 6. The length of the CDR3 is 13 residues. From germline, CDR1 is SGDLS and CDR2 YYNGEE. CDR3 residues: CASSFSQGTEAFF. Here the CDR3 DNA reads TGTGCCAGCAGTTTCTCACAGGGGACTGAAGCTTTCTTT.